What follows describes a single T cell receptor (beta chain). As yet, its antigen is unknown. Patients with a history of autoimmune disease or on systemic immunosuppression were excluded. Researchers took blood at baseline, on cycle 4 day 1, and on cycle 7 day 1. This sample is drawn from a study of OX40 agonist ivuxolimab in advanced cancers. For the study at large: Intravenous ivuxolimab was administered to patients every 2 weeks at 0.01 to 10 mg/kg. Whole-study results and caveats: In general, CD8+ T cells held more expanded clones than CD4+ did, on average.

TCRdb's table, derived via immunoSEQ multiplex PCR, lists solely in-frame clones and lacks some. The table has about 76,000 clones, 85% to 90% seen once. Germline V gene lookup returns CDR1 SNHLY and CDR2 FYNNEI. The CDR3 has 13 residues. Trimming took 4 bases from V and 2 from J, leaving 8 bases between them. The sequences come from CD4+ or CD8+ T cells sorted from blood, collected in a trial of the OX40 agonist ivuxolimab. The chain recombines TRBV2 with TRBJ2-5; possible D gene TRBD2, 5 bases. This TCR derives from an adult with an advanced solid tumor such as melanoma, head and neck, liver or kidney cancer. CDR3 nucleotide sequence: TGTGCCAGCAGTGTCCGGACTCAAGAGACCCAGTACTTC. It is translated as CASSVRTQETQYF.